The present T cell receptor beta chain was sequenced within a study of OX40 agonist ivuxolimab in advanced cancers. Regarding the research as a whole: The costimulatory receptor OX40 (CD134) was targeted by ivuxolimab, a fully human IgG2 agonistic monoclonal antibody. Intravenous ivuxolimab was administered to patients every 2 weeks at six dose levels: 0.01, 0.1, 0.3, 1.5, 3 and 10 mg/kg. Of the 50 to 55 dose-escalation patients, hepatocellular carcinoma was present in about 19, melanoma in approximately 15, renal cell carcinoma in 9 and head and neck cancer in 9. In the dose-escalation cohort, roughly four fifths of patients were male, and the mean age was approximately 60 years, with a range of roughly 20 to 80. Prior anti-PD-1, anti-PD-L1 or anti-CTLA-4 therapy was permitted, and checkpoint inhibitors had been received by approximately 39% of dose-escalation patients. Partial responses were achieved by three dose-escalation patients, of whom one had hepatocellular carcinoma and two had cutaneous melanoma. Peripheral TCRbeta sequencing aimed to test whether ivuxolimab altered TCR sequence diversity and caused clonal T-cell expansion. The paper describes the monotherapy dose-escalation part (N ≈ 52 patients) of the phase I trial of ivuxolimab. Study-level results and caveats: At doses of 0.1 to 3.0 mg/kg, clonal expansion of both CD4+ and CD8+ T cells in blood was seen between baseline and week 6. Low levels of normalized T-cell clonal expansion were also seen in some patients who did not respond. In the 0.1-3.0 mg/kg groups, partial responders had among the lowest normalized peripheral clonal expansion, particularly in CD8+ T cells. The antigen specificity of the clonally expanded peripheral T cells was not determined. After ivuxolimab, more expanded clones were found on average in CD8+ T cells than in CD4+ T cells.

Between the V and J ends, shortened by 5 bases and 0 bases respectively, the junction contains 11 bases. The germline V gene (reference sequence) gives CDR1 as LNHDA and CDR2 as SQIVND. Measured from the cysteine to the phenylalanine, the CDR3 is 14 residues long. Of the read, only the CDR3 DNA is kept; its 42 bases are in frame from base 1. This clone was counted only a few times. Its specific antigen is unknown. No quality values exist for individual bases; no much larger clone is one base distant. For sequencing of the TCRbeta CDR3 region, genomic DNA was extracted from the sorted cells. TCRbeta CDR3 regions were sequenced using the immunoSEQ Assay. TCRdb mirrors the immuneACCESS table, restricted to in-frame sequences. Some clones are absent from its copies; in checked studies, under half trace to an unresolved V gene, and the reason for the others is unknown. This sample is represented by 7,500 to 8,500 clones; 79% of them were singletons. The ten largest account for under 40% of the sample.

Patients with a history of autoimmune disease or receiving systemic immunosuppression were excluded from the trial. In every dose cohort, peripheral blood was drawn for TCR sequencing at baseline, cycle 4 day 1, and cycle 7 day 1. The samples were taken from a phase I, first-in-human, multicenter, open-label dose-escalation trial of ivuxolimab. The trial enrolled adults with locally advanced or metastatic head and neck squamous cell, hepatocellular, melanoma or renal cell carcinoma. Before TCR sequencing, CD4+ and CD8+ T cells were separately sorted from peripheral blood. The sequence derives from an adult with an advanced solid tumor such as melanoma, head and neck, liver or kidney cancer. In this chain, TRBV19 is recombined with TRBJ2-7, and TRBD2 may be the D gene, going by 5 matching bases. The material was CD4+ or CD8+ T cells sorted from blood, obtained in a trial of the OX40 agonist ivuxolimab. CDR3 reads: CASSLSGVSYEQYF. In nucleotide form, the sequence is TGTGCCAGTAGTCTATCCGGGGTCTCCTACGAGCAGTACTTC.